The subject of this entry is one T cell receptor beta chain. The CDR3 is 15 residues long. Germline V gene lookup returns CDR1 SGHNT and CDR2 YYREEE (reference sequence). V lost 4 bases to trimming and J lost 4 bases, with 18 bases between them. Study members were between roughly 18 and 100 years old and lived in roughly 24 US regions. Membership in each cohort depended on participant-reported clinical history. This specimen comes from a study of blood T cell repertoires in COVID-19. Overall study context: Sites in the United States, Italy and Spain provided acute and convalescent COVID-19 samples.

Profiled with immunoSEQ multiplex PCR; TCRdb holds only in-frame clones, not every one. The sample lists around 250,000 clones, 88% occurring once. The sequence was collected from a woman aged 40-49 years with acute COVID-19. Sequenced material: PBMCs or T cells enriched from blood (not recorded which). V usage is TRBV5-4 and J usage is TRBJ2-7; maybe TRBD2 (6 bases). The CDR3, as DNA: TGTGCCAGCAGCCTGACCTCGGGAGTTTCTTACGAGCAGTACTTC. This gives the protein CASSLTSGVSYEQYF.